This entry lists 11 T cell receptor beta chains sequenced from one sample in a study of OX40 agonist ivuxolimab in advanced cancers. Libraries were constructed by the immunoSEQ multiplex PCR assay. The clones in this table, taken by TCRdb from immuneACCESS, are in-frame only. Not every clone is retained; where verified, under half of the shortfall comes from an unresolved V gene, and the cause of the rest is unknown. The sample data list 50,000 to 65,000 clones, and 65% to 90% of these were observed just once. About 0.6% of the sample is taken by the ten largest. The sample in question was CD4+ or CD8+ T cells sorted from blood, obtained in a trial of the OX40 agonist ivuxolimab. The receptors were gathered from an adult with an advanced solid tumor such as melanoma, head and neck, liver or kidney cancer.

The V gene is TRBV10-3, the J gene TRBJ2-3; 10 nucleotides align to TRBD2. After removal of 0 bases from V and 4 bases from J, the junction contained 7 bases not matched to a gene. The CDR3 has 17 residues. Germline CDR1 is ENHRY and CDR2 is SYGVKD. The CDR3 DNA reads as TGTGCCATCAGTGAGTCGGCTAAGCGGGAGGGCCCAGATACGCAGTATTTT. The encoded protein is CAISESAKREGPDTQYF.

V gene TRBV7-3 combines with J gene TRBJ1-1; no definite D call. The CDR3 contains 13 residues. Deletions cut 5 bases from V and 1 base from J, with 8 bases between. The germline V gene has CDR1 SGHTA and CDR2 FQGTGA. The CDR3 sequence is CASSGNRNTEAFF. CDR3 DNA: TGTGCCAGCAGCGGGAATAGGAACACTGAAGCTTTCTTT.

This chain uses TRBV28 with TRBJ1-2; D perhaps matches TRBD1 (6 bases). V lost 7 bases, J lost 8 bases, and 14 bases lay in between. Germline-derived CDR1 and CDR2 are MDHEN and SYDVKM. The CDR3 totals 12 residues. The CDR3, as DNA: TGTGCCAGCAATGGACAGAGATTGGGCTACACCTTC. Amino acids: CASNGQRLGYTF.

This clone was detected only once. The gene calls are TRBV2 and TRBJ2-7, with a tentative D call TRBD1 (6 bases). V dropped 7 bases and J dropped 0 bases, with 16 bases sitting between them. The CDR3 extends over 15 amino acids. The germline V gene has CDR1 SNHLY and CDR2 FYNNEI. CDR3: CASTSPDRYSYEQYF. CDR3 DNA: TGTGCCAGCACCTCCCCCGACAGGTACTCCTACGAGCAGTACTTC.

This chain connects TRBV6-5 to TRBJ2-1; 7 bases match TRBD1. V lost 0 bases and J lost 2; bases outside the gene matches: 1. The germline V gene has CDR1 MNHEY and CDR2 SVGAGI. CDR3 length: 15 amino acids. CDR3 loop: CASSYSGGAYNEQFF. The CDR3 region has the DNA TGTGCCAGCAGTTACTCAGGGGGCGCCTACAATGAGCAGTTCTTC.

The chain couples TRBV2 to TRBJ1-4; 11 bases map to TRBD1. From germline, CDR1 is SNHLY and CDR2 FYNNEI. The CDR3 is 19 residues long. Trimming removed 4 bases from V and 1 base from J; junction bases left unmatched: 11. Written as DNA, the CDR3 is TGTGCCAGCAGTGCAATCGGGACAGGGGGAACCCAAACTAATGAAAAACTGTTTTTT. Residues: CASSAIGTGGTQTNEKLFF.

This chain uses TRBV6-1 with TRBJ2-7; 8 positions agree with TRBD1. Germline CDR1 MNHNS, CDR2 SASEGT. V dropped 6 bases and J dropped 5; count of bases not matched to a gene: 3. The CDR3 runs 12 residues. CDR3 sequence reads: CASRTGADEQYF. The CDR3 coding sequence is TGTGCCAGCAGGACAGGGGCCGACGAGCAGTACTTC.

V is TRBV19 and J is TRBJ1-5; 7 bases are a match to TRBD1. The germline V gene has CDR1 LNHDA and CDR2 SQIVND (reference sequence). V dropped 3 bases and J dropped 5; count of bases not matched to a gene: 7. This CDR3 is built from 15 residues. Written as DNA, the CDR3 is TGTGCCAGTAGTATGGGGGGACAGAATTATCAGCCCCAGCATTTT. This gives the protein CASSMGGQNYQPQHF.

The chain carries TRBV7-2 and TRBJ2-4, with 10 bases matching TRBD2. Germline V gene sequence: CDR1 SGHTA, CDR2 FQGNSA. The CDR3 consists of 15 residues. V shed 3 bases, J shed 7 bases, and the junction held 6 bases outside the gene matches. The CDR3 is CASSLSGGASNIQYF. CDR3 bases: TGTGCCAGCAGCTTGAGCGGGGGGGCCTCGAACATTCAGTACTTC.

This chain joins TRBV5-6 and TRBJ2-7; 9 nucleotides match TRBD1. The junction had 13 bases not matched to a gene; V was cut back by 5 bases and J by 4 bases. The CDR3 totals 16 residues. Germline V gives CDR1 SGHDT, CDR2 YYEEEE. The CDR3 is CASSLGTGGKWYEQYF. The DNA for the CDR3 is TGTGCCAGCAGTTTAGGTACAGGGGGCAAATGGTACGAGCAGTACTTC.

The rearrangement uses TRBV2 and TRBJ2-3; D may match TRBD1 or TRBD2 (5 bases each). Trimming pared 0 bases from V and 4 bases from J, leaving 14 bases between. The length of the CDR3 is 16 residues. Germline V gene lookup returns CDR1 SNHLY and CDR2 FYNNEI. Here the CDR3 reads CASSEAGVVASDTQYF. In nucleotides, the CDR3 is TGTGCCAGCAGTGAAGCGGGGGTAGTCGCTTCAGATACGCAGTATTTT.